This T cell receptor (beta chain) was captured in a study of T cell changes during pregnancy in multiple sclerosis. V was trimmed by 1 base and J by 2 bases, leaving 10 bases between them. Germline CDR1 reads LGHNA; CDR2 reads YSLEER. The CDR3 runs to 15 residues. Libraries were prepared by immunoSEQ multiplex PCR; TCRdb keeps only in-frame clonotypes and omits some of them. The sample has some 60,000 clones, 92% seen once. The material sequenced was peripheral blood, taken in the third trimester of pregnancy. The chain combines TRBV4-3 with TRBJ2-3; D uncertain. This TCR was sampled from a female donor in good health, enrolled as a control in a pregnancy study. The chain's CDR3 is CASSQAYSPTDTQYF. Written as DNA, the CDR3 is TGCGCCAGCAGCCAAGCGTATTCCCCCACAGATACGCAGTATTTT.